This is a list of T cell receptor beta chains from one sample in a study of shared clonotypes between healthy human individuals. TCRdb's copy holds only in-frame clones and misses some; the assay was immunoSEQ multiplex PCR. The sample carries 600,000 to 750,000 clones, 55% to 75% recorded once. The source material was memory CD4+ T cells sorted from blood. The receptors shown here come from a woman aged 30 to 39 in good health. Each CDR3 is given with its conserved first and last residue. The order of the fields is CDR3 protein, CDR3 DNA, CDR3 length, J gene, clone size, D gene, V gene. A D gene is named only where the DNA matches it firmly. Only part of the rows carry a size: once, few, many, or a class if the clone is expanded.

CASSYGQANTGELFF,TGTGCCAGCAGTTACGGACAAGCGAACACCGGGGAGCTGTTTTTT,15,TRBJ2-2,.,.,TRBV6-5
CASSESKGSAGELFF,TGTGCCAGCAGTGAATCAAAGGGATCGGCCGGGGAGCTGTTTTTT,15,TRBJ2-2,.,.,TRBV25-1
CASSIDNDRTQYF,TGCGCCAGCAGCATCGATAACGACAGAACGCAGTATTTT,13,TRBJ2-3,.,.,TRBV5-1
CASSPPSVAGNTIYF,TGTGCCAGCTCACCACCGTCGGTTGCTGGAAACACCATATATTTT,15,TRBJ1-3,.,.,TRBV18
CASSGQGGSTDTQYF,TGCGCCAGCAGCGGACAGGGAGGGAGCACAGATACGCAGTATTTT,15,TRBJ2-3,many,.,TRBV5-1
CASSLLRGEAETQYF,TGTGCCAGCAGCTTATTAAGGGGAGAGGCAGAGACCCAGTACTTC,15,TRBJ2-5,.,.,TRBV7-8
CASSNLHGNTEAFF,TGCGCCAGCAGTAACCTCCATGGGAACACTGAAGCTTTCTTT,14,TRBJ1-1,.,.,TRBV10-2
CASRDTSGAFTDTQYF,TGTGCCAGCAGGGACACTAGCGGGGCCTTCACAGATACGCAGTATTTT,16,TRBJ2-3,.,TRBD2,TRBV27
CASSLGSSGDEKLFF,TGTGCCAGCAGTTTGGGTTCCTCTGGAGACGAAAAACTGTTTTTT,15,TRBJ1-4,once,.,TRBV28
CASYKAGGEQYF,TGTGCCAGCTATAAGGCGGGAGGCGAGCAGTACTTC,12,TRBJ2-7,.,TRBD2,TRBV28
CASSSGQGNEQFF,TGTGCCAGCAGCTCGGGACAGGGGAATGAGCAGTTCTTC,13,TRBJ2-1,.,TRBD1,TRBV7-3
CASSQETDRGQPQHF,TGCGCCAGCAGCCAAGAGACGGACAGGGGTCAGCCCCAGCATTTT,15,TRBJ1-5,few,TRBD1,TRBV4-1
CAIAFSGYLSSTDTQYF,TGTGCCATCGCATTTAGCGGCTACCTATCTAGCACAGATACGCAGTATTTT,17,TRBJ2-3,once,.,TRBV10-3
CASSPSSPGGYTF,TGTGCCAGCAGTCCTAGCTCCCCGGGTGGCTACACCTTC,13,TRBJ1-2,.,.,TRBV2
CASSLEGDGNTIYF,TGTGCCAGCAGCTTAGAAGGGGATGGAAACACCATATATTTT,14,TRBJ1-3,few,.,TRBV7-9
CATNFDASGGGFF,TGCGCCACCAATTTCGACGCATCGGGAGGTGGGTTCTTC,13,TRBJ2-1,.,TRBD2,TRBV5-1
CASSRGYNEQFF,TGTGCCAGCAGCCGCGGGTACAATGAGCAGTTCTTC,12,TRBJ2-1,.,.,TRBV5-4
CASSQDLYGRGTGELFF,TGTGCCAGCAGCCAAGATCTTTATGGCAGGGGCACCGGGGAGCTGTTTTTT,17,TRBJ2-2,once,.,TRBV4-2
CASRDNVARRHNEQFF,TGTGCCAGCAGGGACAATGTGGCTAGAAGACACAATGAGCAGTTCTTC,16,TRBJ2-1,.,.,TRBV2
CASSSSRLAGGEQYF,TGTGCCAGCAGCTCCTCCCGACTAGCGGGAGGCGAGCAGTACTTC,15,TRBJ2-7,.,TRBD2,TRBV7-8
CAWSVIGTGSNYGYTF,TGTGCCTGGAGTGTAATCGGGACAGGATCTAACTATGGCTACACCTTC,16,TRBJ1-2,.,TRBD1,TRBV30
CSVSGTGGETQYF,TGCAGCGTTTCCGGGACAGGGGGCGAGACCCAGTACTTC,13,TRBJ2-5,.,TRBD1,TRBV29-1
CASMAGRGDTNQPQHF,TGTGCCAGTATGGCTGGCCGGGGGGACACCAATCAGCCCCAGCATTTT,16,TRBJ1-5,few,.,TRBV19
CASSGRVPGELFF,TGTGCCAGCAGTGGTAGGGTTCCCGGGGAGCTGTTTTTT,13,TRBJ2-2,.,.,TRBV6-1
CASSRPGTGGYEQYF,TGTGCCAGCAGCCGCCCCGGGACAGGAGGGTACGAGCAGTACTTC,15,TRBJ2-7,few,TRBD1,TRBV5-5
CASSVGGTSRQIEQYF,TGTGCCAGCAGCGTAGGAGGGACTAGCAGGCAAATCGAGCAGTACTTC,16,TRBJ2-7,.,TRBD2,TRBV9
CASSPRDSKEETQYF,TGTGCCAGCTCACCCCGGGACAGTAAGGAAGAGACCCAGTACTTC,15,TRBJ2-5,once,TRBD1,TRBV18
CASSNSGRSSYEQYF,TGTGCCAGCAGTAATAGCGGGAGGAGCTCCTACGAGCAGTACTTC,15,TRBJ2-7,.,TRBD2,TRBV6-5
CASSQRRTYEQYF,TGTGCCAGCTCACAGCGACGAACCTACGAGCAGTACTTC,13,TRBJ2-7,.,.,TRBV7-2
CASSFGVGDLISGYTF,TGTGCCAGCAGTTTTGGAGTCGGGGACCTAATAAGCGGCTACACCTTC,16,TRBJ1-2,.,.,TRBV27
CASSVPGQNEQYF,TGTGCCAGTAGCGTTCCGGGACAGAACGAGCAGTACTTC,13,TRBJ2-7,.,TRBD1,TRBV19
CASSQEIGANEKLFF,TGCGCCAGCAGCCAAGAAATAGGGGCTAATGAAAAACTGTTTTTT,15,TRBJ1-4,.,.,TRBV4-1
CASLRGRNTEAFF,TGTGCCAGCTTAAGAGGTAGGAACACTGAAGCTTTCTTT,13,TRBJ1-1,.,.,TRBV7-8
CASSEPGSGANVLTF,TGTGCCAGCAGTGAACCCGGGTCTGGGGCCAACGTCCTGACTTTC,15,TRBJ2-6,.,.,TRBV6-1
CASSTINPGTPFRYEQYF,TGTGCCAGTAGTACTATAAACCCCGGGACCCCCTTCCGTTACGAGCAGTACTTC,18,TRBJ2-7,.,.,TRBV19
CASSLGQGPYEQYF,TGTGCCAGCAGCCTTGGACAGGGACCCTACGAGCAGTACTTC,14,TRBJ2-7,.,TRBD1,TRBV14
CSVRLAGGKETQYF,TGCAGCGTTAGACTAGCGGGAGGTAAAGAGACCCAGTACTTC,14,TRBJ2-5,.,TRBD2,TRBV29-1
CASSLAGVHYEQYF,TGTGCCAGCAGCCTAGCGGGAGTGCATTACGAGCAGTACTTC,14,TRBJ2-7,once,TRBD2,TRBV7-8
CSVSGTSGRARTGELFF,TGCAGCGTTTCCGGGACTAGCGGGAGGGCGAGGACCGGGGAGCTGTTTTTT,17,TRBJ2-2,.,TRBD2,TRBV29-1
CASSSQENYGYTF,TGCGCCAGCAGCTCACAGGAAAACTATGGCTACACCTTC,13,TRBJ1-2,.,.,TRBV5-1
CASSLVAGGKQETQYF,TGTGCCAGCAGCTTAGTGGCGGGGGGGAAGCAAGAGACCCAGTACTTC,16,TRBJ2-5,.,TRBD2,TRBV7-8
CASSYLGGSNYGYTF,TGTGCCAGCAGTTACCTCGGAGGGAGTAACTATGGCTACACCTTC,15,TRBJ1-2,.,.,TRBV6-5
CASSQSQTGRNIQYF,TGCGCCAGCAGCCAATCCCAGACAGGGAGGAACATTCAGTACTTC,15,TRBJ2-4,.,.,TRBV4-1